This T cell receptor beta chain was captured in a study of blood T cell repertoires in COVID-19. Whole-study context: In each case, the material was cDNA or gDNA derived from T cells, B-cell-depleted T cells, or PBMCs.

This CDR3 spans 16 amino acids. After removal of 2 bases from V and 2 bases from J, the junction contained 4 bases not matched to a gene. In germline, CDR1 is SGHVS, CDR2 FQNEAQ. The data were produced by immunoSEQ multiplex PCR, yet TCRdb's version contains in-frame clones alone and is incomplete. The sample includes about 3,200 clones, around 87% seen only once; the top ten take about 6%. The chain recombines TRBV7-8 with TRBJ2-7; 12 nucleotides align to TRBD2. The TCR was taken from a human donor with active COVID-19. The donor label of this sample is uncertain. Sequencing input: peripheral blood. The CDR3 reads CASSLSGLAGPYEQYV. DNA of the CDR3: TGTGCCAGCAGCTTATCAGGACTAGCGGGGCCCTACGAGCAGTACGTC.